Included here is one T cell receptor (beta chain) sequence, with context. These data belong to a study of shared clonotypes between healthy human individuals. Assay used: immunoSEQ multiplex PCR; TCRdb lists only in-frame clones, some missing. Of over a million clones listed, approximately 80% are singletons. The receptor comes from a man aged 18 to 35 in good health. Some clones in this sample may be carry-over from other donors' samples. The material sequenced was memory CD4+ T cells from PBMCs. As to subset: CD45RA-negative fraction.

The CDR3 spells CASSLIKDRVRYEQYF. Here the CDR3 DNA reads TGTGCCAGCAGTTTAATTAAGGACAGGGTCCGCTACGAGCAGTACTTC. The chain couples TRBV28 to TRBJ2-7; 8 bases are shared with TRBD1. V lost 2 bases, J lost 3 bases, and 9 bases stayed unmatched. The CDR3 spans 16 residues. Germline loops: CDR1 MDHEN, CDR2 SYDVKM.